What follows are 28 T cell receptor beta chains derived from one specimen sequenced in a study of identical twins. TCRdb re-derived calls from the 5' RACE reads in MiXCR, one entry per CDR3 protein. The sample lists about 890,000 distinct CDR3 sequences, more than 9% occurring once. The sample was also linked to a second study, of yellow fever vaccine responses in identical twins.

Material for sequencing was PBMCs. Receptor source: a woman between 18 and 29 years old in good health.

This clonotype was detected many times. The V call is TRBV5-1, the J call TRBJ2-1, with 10 bases identical to TRBD2. The J segment lost 4 bases and the V segment lost 6 bases, leaving 7 bases of the junction unmatched. The CDR3 contains 15 residues. Per germline, CDR1 SGHRS and CDR2 YFSETQ. CDR3 sequence reads: CASTFTSGIYNEQFF. The CDR3, as DNA: TGCGCCAGCACGTTCACTAGCGGGATATACAATGAGCAGTTCTTC.

The V and J genes are TRBV20-1 and TRBJ2-7, with 13 bases lining up with TRBD2. CDR1 and CDR2 from the germline V gene are DFQATT and SNEGSKA (reference sequence). V was clipped by 4 bases and J by 3 bases; unmatched bases: 6. The CDR3 is 15 amino acids. The CDR3 bases are TGCAGTGCTATCGGGACTAGCGGGACCGACTACGAGCAGTACTTC. Translating it yields CSAIGTSGTDYEQYF.

In this sample, this clonotype turned up a few times. The rearrangement uses TRBV27 and TRBJ2-7, with TRBD2 matching 11 bases. The CDR3 covers 15 residues. The trim removed 3 bases at V and 2 bases at J, leaving 3 bases unmatched. The germline CDR1 and CDR2 sequences are MNHEY and SMNVEV (reference sequence). The CDR3 region has the DNA TGTGCCAGCAGTTTGACTAGCGGGGCGACCTACGAGCAGTACTTC. It is translated as CASSLTSGATYEQYF.

This rearrangement joins TRBV10-2 to TRBJ2-7; TRBD1 is a possible D gene (6 bases). The ends were cut back, 4 bases at V and 5 bases at J, with 12 bases in the middle. Looked up from germline, CDR1 is WSHSY and CDR2 is SAAADI. There are 13 residues in the CDR3. The CDR3 sequence: CASSGQGTNEQYV. The CDR3 DNA follows: TGCGCCAGCAGTGGCCAGGGGACCAACGAGCAGTACGTC.

This clonotype was found a few times. V gene TRBV20-1 combines with J gene TRBJ2-1; D could derive from TRBD1 or TRBD2 (6 bases each). Per germline, CDR1 DFQATT and CDR2 SNEGSKA (reference sequence). The CDR3 extends over 18 amino acids. The ends were cut back, 3 bases at V and 8 bases at J, with 29 bases in the middle. The CDR3 loop is CSASSPSIGGLINYEQFF. The CDR3 nucleotides read TGCAGTGCTAGTTCCCCATCTATCGGGGGCCTTATTAACTATGAGCAGTTCTTC.

The chain couples TRBV10-1 to TRBJ2-1; a weak D match, TRBD1 (7 bases). Trimming took 6 bases from V and 0 from J, leaving 21 bases between them. Germline V gene sequence: CDR1 WNHNN, CDR2 SYGVQD (reference sequence). The CDR3 consists of 18 residues. CDR3 sequence (DNA): TGCGCCAGCAGCCCGACTAGTTTCCGGGACAGCTCCTACAATGAGCAGTTCTTC. Its protein product is CASSPTSFRDSSYNEQFF.

The chain joins TRBV7-6 to TRBJ2-1; 11 bases align to TRBD2. The CDR3 is 16 amino acids. Unmatched junction bases numbered 10, after V lost 7 bases and J lost 5 bases. Germline V lookup: CDR1 SGHVS, CDR2 FNYEAQ. CDR3 nucleotide sequence: TGTGCCAGCAAGACTCTAGCGGGGGGTACGAACAATGAGCAGTTCTTC. This codes for CASKTLAGGTNNEQFF.

The chain employs TRBV12-2 and TRBJ1-4; the table calls TRBD1, which could not be checked here. TRBV12-2 is flagged as a pseudogene. The CDR3 is 17 amino acids. The CDR3 bases are TGTGCAAGTCGCTTAGTTCCCCGGACAGCAACTAATGAAAAACTGTTTTTT. Translating gives CASRLVPRTATNEKLFF.

The chain is built from TRBV4-1 and TRBJ2-1, with D tentatively TRBD1 (5 bases). Germline CDR1 and CDR2: MGHRA and YSYEKL. The CDR3 has 18 residues. Trimming took off 0 bases at V and 2 bases at J, with 17 bases between the two ends. DNA for the CDR3: TGCGCCAGCAGCCAAGATCTCCCCACAGGCGCGCCCTACAATGAGCAGTTCTTC. It codes for CASSQDLPTGAPYNEQFF.

This clonotype showed up many times. The chain combines TRBV27 with TRBJ2-3; 10 positions match TRBD1. CDR1 MNHEY and CDR2 SMNVEV come from the germline V gene (reference sequence). This CDR3 region has 18 residues. Losses at the gene ends were 6 bases for V and 4 bases for J; bases not matched to a gene: 16. As DNA, the CDR3 is TGTGCCAGCAGCGGACAGGGGGGGTCGGAAAGCTACGCAGATACGCAGTATTTT. It yields the protein CASSGQGGSESYADTQYF.

V and J are TRBV5-6 and TRBJ2-2, with D hard to call. Trimming took 1 base from V and 3 from J, leaving 13 bases between them. The CDR3 loop spans 16 amino acids. Germline CDR1 reads SGHDT; CDR2 reads YYEEEE. CDR3 protein: CASSLSSRRDTGELFF. CDR3 bases: TGTGCCAGCAGCTTGTCGAGCCGCCGGGACACCGGGGAGCTGTTTTTT.

The V gene is TRBV10-2, the J gene TRBJ2-1; 8 positions agree with TRBD2. Per the germline V gene, CDR1 is WSHSY and CDR2 is SAAADI. CDR3 size: 13 residues. V lost 6 bases and J lost 7; bases outside the gene matches: 5. The CDR3 spells CASRTGTRNEQFF. For the CDR3, the DNA is TGCGCCAGCAGGACCGGGACTAGAAATGAGCAGTTCTTC.

This clonotype was seen a few times. V and J are TRBV20-1 and TRBJ2-3; TRBD2 matches 11 bases. The ends lost 4 bases at V and 0 bases at J; junction bases unmatched: 0. The CDR3 is made up of 14 amino acids. Germline CDR1 is DFQATT and CDR2 is SNEGSKA (reference sequence). The CDR3, as DNA: TGCAGTGCTACTAGCGGGAGGAGCACAGATACGCAGTATTTT. Translation: CSATSGRSTDTQYF.

This clonotype was seen a handful of times. V is TRBV27 and J is TRBJ1-1; tentatively, D is TRBD1 (6 bases). Germline V gives CDR1 MNHEY, CDR2 SMNVEV (reference sequence). V was pared by 5 bases and J by 4 bases, with 20 bases between. The CDR3 runs 16 residues. CDR3 amino acids: CASSPGGRKGVTEAFF. In DNA, the CDR3 is TGTGCCAGCAGTCCCGGGGGCCGGAAAGGGGTCACTGAAGCTTTCTTT.

This clonotype was seen a handful of times. The chain couples TRBV28 to TRBJ2-7, with 7 bases matching TRBD1. The CDR3 length is 15 residues. Germline CDR1 reads MDHEN; CDR2 reads SYDVKM. Germline trimming cut 8 bases from V and 3 bases from J; bases unmatched to any gene: 13. This CDR3 reads CASLSGGPDNYEQYV. CDR3 in DNA: TGTGCCAGCCTATCAGGGGGTCCAGACAACTACGAGCAGTACGTC.

For the CDR3, the DNA is TGCGCCAGCAGCCCTGGAGAGGGAAGCAATCAGCCCCAGCATTTT. Translated: CASSPGEGSNQPQHF. The V gene is TRBV5-1, the J gene TRBJ1-5, with D uncertain. The CDR3 runs to 15 residues. Trimming cost V 4 bases and J 1 base, with 12 bases left between them. CDR1 is SGHRS and CDR2 is YFSETQ in the germline V gene. The full variable domain, rest sourced from reference TRBV5-1 and TRBJ1-5, is KAGVTQTPRYLIKTRGQQVTLSCSPISGHRSVSWYQQTPGQGLQFLFEYFSETQRNKGNFPGRFSGRQFSNSRSEMNVSTLELGDSALYLCASSPGEGSNQPQHFGDGTRLSIL.

J is TRBJ2-3 and V is TRBV15; no definite D call. In germline, CDR1 is LNHNV, CDR2 YYDKDF (reference sequence). This CDR3 is built from 15 residues. Trimming pared 3 bases from V and 2 bases from J, leaving 12 bases between. CDR3 protein: CATSRTLSVTDTQYF. The CDR3 nucleotides read TGTGCCACCAGCAGGACCCTATCAGTCACAGATACGCAGTATTTT.

In its sample, this clonotype was seen many times. The chain combines TRBV4-1 with TRBJ2-1; TRBD2 matches at 12 bases. Germline CDR1 is MGHRA and CDR2 is YSYEKL. The CDR3 totals 16 residues. Germline trimming cut 0 bases from V and 4 bases from J; bases unmatched to any gene: 1. The DNA of the CDR3 is TGCGCCAGCAGCCAAGAGCTAGCGGGGGGGTACAATGAGCAGTTCTTC. This gives the protein CASSQELAGGYNEQFF.

The sample holds a few counts of this clonotype. This chain joins TRBV7-9 and TRBJ2-4, with a tentative D call TRBD1 (6 bases). This CDR3 has 15 residues. V was clipped by 5 bases and J by 3 bases, with 14 bases between them. The germline V gene has CDR1 SEHNR and CDR2 FQNEAQ (reference sequence). CDR3 region: CASSPRQEGKNIQYF. Written as DNA, the CDR3 is TGTGCCAGCAGCCCTCGACAGGAAGGCAAAAACATTCAGTACTTC.

This clonotype was seen a handful of times. In DNA form, the CDR3 reads TGTGCCAGCAGCTCCTACACCTACGGGGTTAACACCGGGGAGCTGTTTTTT. Translated, it gives CASSSYTYGVNTGELFF. The chain is built from TRBV7-9 and TRBJ2-2; TRBD2 is a possible D gene (5 bases). The CDR3 extends over 17 amino acids. V lost 4 bases and J lost 2, with 17 bases in between. Germline lookup yields CDR1 SEHNR and CDR2 FQNEAQ (reference sequence).

The V and J genes are TRBV6-1 and TRBJ1-2; D call uncertain. V lost 3 bases to trimming and J lost 1 base, with 6 bases between them. Germline CDR1 MNHNS, CDR2 SASEGT. This CDR3 spans 13 amino acids. Here the CDR3 DNA reads TGTGCCAGCAGTGAGTTTATTAACTATGGCTACACCTTC. Translating gives CASSEFINYGYTF.

The gene calls are TRBV20-1 and TRBJ2-2; D ambiguous. V lost 1 base, J lost 6 bases, and 12 bases lay in between. The length of the CDR3 is 14 residues. CDR1 and CDR2 from the germline V gene are DFQATT and SNEGSKA (reference sequence). The CDR3 here is CSARGTASAGELFF. DNA for the CDR3: TGCAGTGCTAGAGGGACCGCTTCAGCCGGGGAGCTGTTTTTT.

This clonotype was detected only a few times. CDR3 loop: CASSLNGDYNEQFF. The CDR3, as DNA: TGCGCCAGCAGCTTGAACGGGGATTACAATGAGCAGTTCTTC. The chain is built from TRBV5-1 and TRBJ2-1; the D gene is possibly TRBD2 (5 bases). Per the germline V gene, CDR1 is SGHRS and CDR2 is YFSETQ. The CDR3 contains 14 residues. The V end was cut by 1 base, the J end by 4 bases, with 9 bases between.

This clonotype has at least ten counts. This chain joins TRBV10-2 and TRBJ1-1, with 8 bases aligning to TRBD1. Trimming at V came to 9 bases and at J to 3 bases, leaving 6 bases not matched to a gene. The CDR3 has 13 residues. CDR1 and CDR2 (germline): WSHSY, SAAADI. The CDR3 region has the DNA TGCGCCAGGAGAGAACAGGGGGACACTGAAGCTTTCTTT. Its translation is CARREQGDTEAFF.

This clonotype was seen more than once but under ten times. The chain recombines TRBV5-5 with TRBJ2-3; D is uncertain. The CDR3 contains 12 residues. V lost 4 bases and J 5 bases, leaving 8 bases between the germline ends. Germline V CDR1 and CDR2: SGHKS, YYEKEE (reference sequence). The CDR3 sequence is CASSPYRDTQYF. CDR3 bases: TGTGCCAGCAGCCCTTACAGAGATACGCAGTATTTT.

This clonotype was observed a few times. V usage is TRBV10-3 and J usage is TRBJ2-7, with TRBD2 matching over 12 bases. The V gene end was trimmed by 7 bases and the J gene end by 2 bases; junction bases not matched to a gene: 3. The CDR3 covers 14 residues. Germline-derived CDR1 and CDR2 are ENHRY and SYGVKD. CDR3 in DNA: TGTGCCATCACCCGGACTAGCGGGGCCTACGAGCAGTACTTC. It codes for CAITRTSGAYEQYF.

Only a few counts were recorded for this clonotype. The chain employs TRBV5-6 and TRBJ2-2, with D perhaps matching TRBD2 (5 bases). The germline CDR1 and CDR2 sequences are SGHDT and YYEEEE. V was shortened by 1 base and J by 0 bases, with 10 bases between the two germline ends. The CDR3 spans 16 residues. CDR3 sequence: CASSLLSAPNTGELFF. The CDR3 DNA reads TGTGCCAGCAGCTTGCTTAGCGCGCCGAACACCGGGGAGCTGTTTTTT.

This clonotype has at least ten counts. The rearrangement joins TRBV2 to TRBJ2-3, with a possible D match to TRBD2 (5 bases). Trimming removed 4 bases from V and 1 base from J, with 9 bases in between. CDR3 length equals 14 residues. Germline lookup yields CDR1 SNHLY and CDR2 FYNNEI. The CDR3 nucleotides are TGTGCCAGCAGTGGTGGGAGTGGCACAGATACGCAGTATTTT. Amino acid sequence: CASSGGSGTDTQYF.